This T cell receptor beta chain stems from a study of T-cell reconstitution after alpha-beta-depleted transplantation in children (TCRdb year 2016). With respect to the entire study: T-cell immune reconstitution after TCRalphabeta/CD19-depleted allogeneic hematopoietic cell transplantation in children was quantitatively tracked in the study by means of TCR repertoire profiling.

Taken with the paper, the label for treatment or condition translates to: allogeneic hematopoietic cell transplantation with graft depleted of TCRalphabeta T cells and CD19 B cells. Transplant recipients were children who received TCRalphabeta/CD19-depleted allogeneic hematopoietic cell grafts. This clonotype was counted ten times or more. What antigen it recognizes has not been identified. One base away there is no much larger clone; base qualities are not given. Receptor amplification or capture employed PCR. The sequencing machine was an Illumina HiSeq 2500. Molecular barcoding was employed in the preparation of TCR libraries, with unique molecular identifiers being used to normalize TCRbeta repertoire quantification. TCRdb passed the public sequencing reads through fastp at Q25 and MiXCR, retaining productive beta sequences. Every distinct CDR3 protein forms one entry, paired with its most common genes and DNA. This sample gives around 270,000 distinct CDR3 sequences in total; 6% to 10% of them show up just once. The biggest ten clones account for about 9.3% of the sample.

Overall results and qualifications from the work: The high TCRbeta diversity at day 60 in some patients was ascribed to recipient T cells and intrathymic progenitors that had survived conditioning. Apparently early alphabetaT-cell count recovery about two months after transplant reportedly relied on only several hundred rapidly expanded clones derived from non-depleted graft cells. Over the following months the frequencies of hyperexpanded clones went down, and after one year T-cell counts and TCRbeta diversity were mostly credited to newly produced T cells.

V lost 6 bases and J lost 11 bases; the stretch between them is 16 bases long. From cysteine to phenylalanine, the CDR3 is 12 amino acids long. Only CDR3 DNA remains: 36 bases, in frame from the first base. In this chain, TRBV12-3 or TRBV12-4 is recombined with TRBJ1-2; the D gene is perhaps TRBD1, from 5 matching bases. The specimen comprised peripheral blood, sampled 360 days after TCRalphabeta/CD19-depleted stem cell transplant. The sequence derives from a female patient aged 2 to 10 who had a stem cell transplant for Fanconi anemia, so the T cells may come from the graft donor. The base sequence is TGTGCCAGCAGCACCTGGCCGGGGCAGTACACCTTC. Its translation is CASSTWPGQYTF.